These T cell receptor beta chains were read from a single sample in a study of T-cell memory formation after mild COVID-19. TCRdb redid the calling of the 5' RACE reads with MiXCR, one entry per CDR3 protein. The sample lists about 560,000 distinct CDR3 sequences; around 15% were seen once. The sample comprised PBMCs or a T cell subset sorted from them (not recorded which). The receptors originated from an adult woman who had mild COVID-19 (a few samples of this study predate the infection). Cell type and time point are not known. Each CDR3 is given with its conserved first and last residue. D genes are given only for firm matches. Size tells how often a clone was seen (once, few, many) or the class of an expanded clone, and some rows leave it out.

j_call v_call d_call clone_size cdr3_aa cdr3_nt
TRBJ2-2 TRBV29-1 . many CSVESGNTGELFF TGCAGCGTTGAGTCGGGGAACACCGGGGAGCTGTTTTTT
TRBJ2-1 TRBV5-6 . few CASRQDLGAYNEQFF TGTGCCAGCAGGCAGGATTTGGGGGCTTACAATGAGCAGTTCTTC
TRBJ2-5 TRBV11-2 . few CASSLARPQETQYF TGTGCCAGCAGCTTAGCCCGGCCGCAAGAGACCCAGTACTTC
TRBJ2-1 TRBV7-2 TRBD2 . CASSWTSGVSNEQFF TGTGCCAGCAGCTGGACTAGCGGGGTGTCCAATGAGCAGTTCTTC
TRBJ1-4 TRBV20-1 . . CSASLGVLSEKLFF TGCAGTGCTAGTTTAGGGGTTTTGAGTGAAAAACTGTTTTTT
TRBJ2-1 TRBV5-1 . . CASSPGTDHNEQFF TGCGCCAGCAGCCCCGGGACCGATCACAATGAGCAGTTCTTC
TRBJ2-5 TRBV7-9 TRBD2 few CASSSPASGGRETQYF TGTGCCAGCAGCTCCCCGGCTAGCGGGGGTCGGGAGACCCAGTACTTC
TRBJ2-2 TRBV20-1 . . CSASRVRNTGELFF TGCAGTGCTAGCCGGGTTAGGAACACCGGGGAGCTGTTTTTT
TRBJ1-2 TRBV24-1 TRBD1 many CATGTANYGYTF TGTGCCACCGGGACAGCTAACTATGGCTACACCTTC
TRBJ2-3 TRBV7-3 TRBD2 . CASSPGLAGDTDTQYF TGTGCCAGCAGCCCCGGACTAGCGGGAGACACAGATACGCAGTATTTT